Presented here are 2 T cell receptor beta chains from one specimen sequenced in a study of blood T cell repertoires in COVID-19. Sequenced by immunoSEQ multiplex PCR; TCRdb stores in-frame clones only, minus some. The sample lists a few hundred thousand clones, approximately 83% occurring once. Sequences were obtained from PBMCs or T cells enriched from blood (not recorded which). All receptors derive from a woman aged 45-59 years who had recovered from COVID-19.

In its sample, this clone was seen once. V and J are TRBV5-1 and TRBJ2-2; D is perhaps TRBD2 (6 bases). Germline CDR1 and CDR2: SGHRS and YFSETQ. The CDR3 covers 17 residues. V shed 6 bases and J shed 0 bases, with 18 bases lying between them. DNA for the CDR3: TGCGCCAGCAACCAGCGGGTCGCAACCACGAACACCGGGGAGCTGTTTTTT. It specifies CASNQRVATTNTGELFF.

This chain joins TRBV29-1 and TRBJ2-7; perhaps TRBD2 as D (7 bases). The V end was cut by 7 bases, the J end by 4 bases, with 26 bases between. The V gene's germline CDR1 is SQVTM and CDR2 ANQGSEA. The CDR3 length is 16 residues. CDR3 region: CSAGGMWEKPFYEQYF. The CDR3 DNA reads as TGCAGCGCGGGGGGCATGTGGGAGAAACCCTTTTACGAGCAGTACTTC.